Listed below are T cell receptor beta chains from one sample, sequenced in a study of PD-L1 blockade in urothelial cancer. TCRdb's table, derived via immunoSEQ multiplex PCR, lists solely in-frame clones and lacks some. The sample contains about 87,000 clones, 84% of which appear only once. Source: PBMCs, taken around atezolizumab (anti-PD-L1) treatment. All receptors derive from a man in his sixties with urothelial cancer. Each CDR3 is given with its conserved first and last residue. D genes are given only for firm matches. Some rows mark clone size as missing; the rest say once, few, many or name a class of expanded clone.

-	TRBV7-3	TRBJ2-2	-	TGTGCCAGCAGCCTAACGGGGCCTGGAGCGAGCACCGGGGAGCTGTTTTTT	CASSLTGPGASTGELFF
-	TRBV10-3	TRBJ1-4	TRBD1	TGTGCCATTCGACAGGGGGACGCAACTAATGAAAAACTGTTTTTT	CAIRQGDATNEKLFF
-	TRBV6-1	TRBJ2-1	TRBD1	TGTGCCAGCATCGGACAGGGGGGCCAATACAATGAGCAGTTCTTC	CASIGQGGQYNEQFF
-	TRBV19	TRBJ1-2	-	TGTGCCAGTATGGAGAGAAACTATGGCTACACCTTC	CASMERNYGYTF
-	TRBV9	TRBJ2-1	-	TGTGCCAGCAGCGTAGGGTTGGGACTTACTTTTGGGGATGAGCAGTTCTTC	CASSVGLGLTFGDEQFF
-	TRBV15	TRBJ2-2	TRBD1	TGTGCCACCAGCAGAGTTGACAGGGGGCAAAGCGGGGAGCTGTTTTTT	CATSRVDRGQSGELFF
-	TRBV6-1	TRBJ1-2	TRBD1	TGTGCCAGCAGAGACGACAGGGTCACGGGAGGCTACACCTTC	CASRDDRVTGGYTF
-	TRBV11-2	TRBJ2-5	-	TGTGCCTCGGCGCGGGCTTCCCAAGAGACCCAGTACTTC	CASARASQETQYF
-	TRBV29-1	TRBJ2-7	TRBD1	TGCAGCGTTGGACAGGGGCCCACCTACGAGCAGTACTTC	CSVGQGPTYEQYF
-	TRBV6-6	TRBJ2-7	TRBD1	TGTGCCAGCAGTTACCCTCGGGACAGATCCTACGAGCAGTACTTC	CASSYPRDRSYEQYF
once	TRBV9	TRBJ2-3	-	TGTGCCAGCAGCCGTAACCGAGCAGATACGCAGTATTTT	CASSRNRADTQYF
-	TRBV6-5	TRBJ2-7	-	TGTGCCAGCAAAGGGAGGTCCTACGAGCAGTACTTC	CASKGRSYEQYF
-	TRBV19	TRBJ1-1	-	TGTGCCAGTAAGACGGGCGGGATGAACACTGAAGCTTTCTTT	CASKTGGMNTEAFF
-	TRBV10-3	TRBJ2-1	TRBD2	TGTGCCATCAGGAAGGGGCGGGAGAGCTCCTACAATGAGCAGTTCTTC	CAIRKGRESSYNEQFF
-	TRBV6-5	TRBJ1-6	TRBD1	TGTGCCAGCAGTTCTATGGGACAGGGCCGCTCACCCCTCCACTTT	CASSSMGQGRSPLHF
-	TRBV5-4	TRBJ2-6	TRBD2	TGTGCCAGCAGCTTGGGGCTAGCGGGAGTTTCTGGGGCCAACGTCCTGACTTTC	CASSLGLAGVSGANVLTF
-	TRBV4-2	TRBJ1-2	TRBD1	TGTGCCAGCAGCCAAGATCTGGCAGGGGGGTCAGGTGGCTACACCTTC	CASSQDLAGGSGGYTF
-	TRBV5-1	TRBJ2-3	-	TGCGCCAGCAGCTTGAAACAGGGGGGGGCAGATACGCAGTATTTT	CASSLKQGGADTQYF
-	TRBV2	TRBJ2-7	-	TGTGCCAGCAGTCTAGTCTCCGAGCAGTACTTC	CASSLVSEQYF
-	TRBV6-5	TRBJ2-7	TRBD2	TGTGCCAGCAGTCCCCTTTATGGCGCGGGAGGTGTGCAGTACTTC	CASSPLYGAGGVQYF
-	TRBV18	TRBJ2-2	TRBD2	TGTGCCAGCTCACCAAGAGAGCGGGGGGATGGCACCGGGGAGCTGTTTTTT	CASSPRERGDGTGELFF
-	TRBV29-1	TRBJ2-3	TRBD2	TGCAGCGTCCGGACTAGCGGTCGCACAGATACGCAGTATTTT	CSVRTSGRTDTQYF
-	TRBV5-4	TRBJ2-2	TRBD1	TGTGCCAGCAGCTTCGGTGGGGGACAGAGGACCGGGGAGCTGTTTTTT	CASSFGGGQRTGELFF
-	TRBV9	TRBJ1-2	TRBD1	TGTGCCAGCAGCCCCCGGCGGCAGGGGGCGCATGGCTACACCTTC	CASSPRRQGAHGYTF
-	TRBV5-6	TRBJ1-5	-	TGTGCCAGCAGTTCCGAACCGGGCCCAGGGCTAAATCAGCCCCAGCATTTT	CASSSEPGPGLNQPQHF
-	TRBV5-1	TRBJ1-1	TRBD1	TGCGCCAGTCACGGGACAGTGAACACTGAAGCTTTCTTT	CASHGTVNTEAFF
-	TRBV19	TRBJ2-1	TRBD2	TGTGCCACCTCCACCGACTGGCGGGAGGACGGTGAGCAGTTCTTC	CATSTDWREDGEQFF
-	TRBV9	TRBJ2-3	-	TGTGCCAGCAGCGTAGGGACTTTTAGCACAGATACGCAGTATTTT	CASSVGTFSTDTQYF
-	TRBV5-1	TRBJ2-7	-	TGCGCCAGCAGCTTGAGTATCAGCGCCTACGAGCAGTACTTC	CASSLSISAYEQYF
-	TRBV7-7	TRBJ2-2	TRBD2	TGTGCCAGCAGCGGCGGGACTAGCGGGACGACCGGGGAGCTGTTTTTT	CASSGGTSGTTGELFF
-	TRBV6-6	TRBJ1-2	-	TGTGCCAGCAGTTATTCCTCGGGGGGGAACTATGGCTACACCTTC	CASSYSSGGNYGYTF
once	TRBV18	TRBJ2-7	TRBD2	TGTGCCAGCTCCCCGGCGGGAGAGAGCTACGAGCAGTACTTC	CASSPAGESYEQYF
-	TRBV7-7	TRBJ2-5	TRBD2	TGTGCCAGCAGCTTTCTAGCGGGAGGGGGAGAGACCCAGTACTTC	CASSFLAGGGETQYF
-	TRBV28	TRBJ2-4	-	TGTGCCAGCAACCACAGGGCAGGCATTCAGTACTTC	CASNHRAGIQYF
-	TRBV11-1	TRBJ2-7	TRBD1	TGTGCCAGCAGCGCGACGGGACAGGCCCGTTACGAGCAGTACTTC	CASSATGQARYEQYF
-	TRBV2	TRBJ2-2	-	TGTGCCAGCAGTGAAGCCTACCCCGCCGGGGAGCTGTTTTTT	CASSEAYPAGELFF
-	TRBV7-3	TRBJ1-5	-	TGTGCCAGCAGCTTAACGGGGGGTAGCAATCAGCCCCAGCATTTT	CASSLTGGSNQPQHF
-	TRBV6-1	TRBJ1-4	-	TGTGCCAGCAGAGACGGGGGAACTAATGAAAAACTGTTTTTT	CASRDGGTNEKLFF
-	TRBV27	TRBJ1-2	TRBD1	TGTGCCAGCAGTTTTGGGACAGGCTATGGCTACACCTTC	CASSFGTGYGYTF
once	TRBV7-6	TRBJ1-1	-	TGTGCCAGCAGCTTCCTCCAGGGGAACACTGAAGCTTTCTTT	CASSFLQGNTEAFF
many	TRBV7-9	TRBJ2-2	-	TGTGCCAGCAGACCCCGGGAACCAGAGAACACCGGGGAGCTGTTTTTT	CASRPREPENTGELFF
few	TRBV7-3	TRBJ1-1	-	TGTGCCAGCAGCCGGGAGCAGAACACTGAAGCTTTCTTT	CASSREQNTEAFF
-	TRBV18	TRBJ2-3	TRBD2	TGTGCCAGCTCACCTAGCGGGAGAGTTGCAGATACGCAGTATTTT	CASSPSGRVADTQYF
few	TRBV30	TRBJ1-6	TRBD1	TGTGCCTGGGCGACAGGGGATAATTCACCCCTCCACTTT	CAWATGDNSPLHF
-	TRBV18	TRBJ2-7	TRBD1	TGTGCCAGCTCACCTATGGACAGGGGCTACGAGCAGTACTTC	CASSPMDRGYEQYF
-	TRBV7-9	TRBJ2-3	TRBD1	TGTGCCAGCAGCTATCGACAGGGGAGCACAGATACGCAGTATTTT	CASSYRQGSTDTQYF
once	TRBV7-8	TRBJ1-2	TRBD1	TGTGCCAGCAGCTCCACGACCCCCCTCGCAACAGGGGACTATGGCTACACCTTC	CASSSTTPLATGDYGYTF
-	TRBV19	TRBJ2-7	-	TGTGCCAGTAGTCCGACCTCGGCGGGTGGTTACGAGCAGTACTTC	CASSPTSAGGYEQYF